This TCR beta chain was retrieved from a study of blood T cell repertoires in COVID-19. The wider study: Samples representing acute and convalescent COVID-19 were sourced from the United States, Italy and Spain. PBMCs, B-cell-depleted T cells, or T cells were the source of the cDNA or gDNA that made up the material.

In the original workflow: Reference gene primer amplification gave estimated nucleated cell counts. Measured with immunoSEQ multiplex PCR; TCRdb has only the in-frame clones, and not every one. That table gives V, J and clone size, and the DNA gave D and trimming. This table holds 110,000 or so clones, roughly 80% found once. The CDR3 runs 13 residues. From germline, CDR1 is SNHLY and CDR2 FYNNEI. Germline trimming cut 8 bases from V and 13 bases from J; bases unmatched to any gene: 12. Sequencing used peripheral blood. The sequence derives from a woman aged 70-85 years with acute or convalescent COVID-19. The chain recombines TRBV2 with TRBJ1-4; 8 nucleotides agree with TRBD1. The CDR3, as DNA: TGTGCCAGCCCTGACAGGGGAGGTGGGAGACTGTTTTTT. Translated, it gives CASPDRGGGRLFF. Looking up the rest from reference TRBV2 and TRBJ1-4 gives the full variable domain: EPEVTQTPSHQVTQMGQEVILRCVPISNHLYFYWYRQILGQKVEFLVSFYNNEISEKSEIFDDQFSVERPDGSNFTLKIRSTKLEDSAMYFCASPDRGGGRLFFGSGTQLSVL.